Below, 30 T cell receptor beta chains from the same sample are listed, as sequenced in a study of T cell responses to AZD1222 COVID-19 vaccine. Measured with immunoSEQ multiplex PCR; TCRdb has only the in-frame clones, and not every one. The sample carries around 150,000 clones, 75% to 95% recorded once. Sequencing used peripheral blood, obtained 28 days after the second AZD1222 dose. The receptors here all came from an adult who received the AZD1222 COVID-19 vaccine.

This chain links TRBV6-5 with TRBJ1-1; D not certain. Per germline, CDR1 MNHEY and CDR2 SVGAGI. V lost 4 bases and J 0 bases, leaving 9 bases between the germline ends. The CDR3 is made up of 14 amino acids. This CDR3 reads CASSSPNMNTEAFF. CDR3 bases: TGTGCCAGCAGTTCCCCGAACATGAACACTGAAGCTTTCTTT.

The chain uses TRBV6-4 and TRBJ1-1; 7 bases align to TRBD1. V was pared by 0 bases and J by 4 bases, with 2 bases of the junction left unmatched. The CDR3 loop spans 14 amino acids. Germline values: CDR1 MRHNA, CDR2 SNTAGT. This CDR3 is CASSDSGTATEAFF. The DNA for the CDR3 is TGTGCCAGCAGTGACTCGGGGACAGCCACTGAAGCTTTCTTT.

The chain links TRBV10-1 to TRBJ2-3; 12 bases are a match to TRBD2. The CDR3 loop spans 13 amino acids. After removal of 3 bases from V and 8 bases from J, the junction contained 0 bases not matched to a gene. Germline CDR1 WNHNN, CDR2 SYGVQD (reference sequence). The CDR3 is CASSELAGGTQYF. The CDR3 DNA sequence: TGCGCCAGCAGTGAACTAGCGGGGGGTACGCAGTATTTT.

This chain links TRBV7-9 with TRBJ1-2, with a weak D call TRBD1 (5 bases). The V end lost 5 bases, the J end lost 8 bases, and 12 bases lay between the germline ends. This CDR3 is 12 amino acids long. Germline V CDR1 and CDR2: SEHNR, FQNEAQ (reference sequence). The CDR3 is CASSPGTHGYTF. CDR3 bases: TGTGCCAGCAGCCCCGGGACCCACGGCTACACCTTC.

The V gene is TRBV12-5, the J gene TRBJ1-5; 8 bases are shared with TRBD1. This CDR3 is built from 17 residues. V lost 1 base, J lost 3 bases, and 8 bases stayed unmatched. Germline CDR1 LGHNT, CDR2 FRNRAP. CDR3 in amino acids: CASGLDLDRVFNQPQHF. The CDR3 bases are TGTGCTAGTGGTTTGGACCTGGACAGGGTTTTCAATCAGCCCCAGCATTTT.

The J gene is TRBJ1-6, the V gene TRBV11-2; 7 nucleotides line up with TRBD1. The ends lost 3 bases at V and 8 bases at J; junction bases unmatched: 7. This CDR3 contains 15 residues. Germline values: CDR1 SGHAT, CDR2 FQNNGV. The DNA for the CDR3 is TGTGCCAGCAGCTTCCTCCAGGGGGGAGATTCACCCCTCCACTTT. Translated: CASSFLQGGDSPLHF.

The chain recombines TRBV24-1 with TRBJ2-2, with 11 bases lining up with TRBD2. Trimming cost V 7 bases and J 6 bases; bases outside gene matches: 9. The germline gives CDR1 KGHDR, CDR2 SFDVKD. The length of the CDR3 is 16 residues. The CDR3 bases are TGTGCCACCAGCGTCCCCGGGACTAGCGGACCCGGGGAGCTGTTTTTT. Its protein product is CATSVPGTSGPGELFF.

The chain recombines TRBV7-6 with TRBJ2-1; 14 bases align to TRBD2. The germline gives CDR1 SGHVS, CDR2 FNYEAQ. V lost 3 bases to trimming and J lost 6 bases; unmatched junction nucleotides: 7. The length of the CDR3 is 17 residues. CDR3 coding DNA: TGTGCCAGCAGCTTCTCACTGACTAGCGGGAGGGCCAATGAGCAGTTCTTC. Translated: CASSFSLTSGRANEQFF.

The gene calls are TRBV6-5 and TRBJ2-7; D perhaps matches TRBD1 (6 bases). This CDR3 has 14 residues. CDR1 is MNHEY, CDR2 SVGAGI, per germline. The V gene lost 8 bases and the J gene lost 2 bases, with 16 bases spanning the gap. CDR3 sequence (DNA): TGTGCCAGCCGCCTTGGACAGAACGCCTACGAGCAGTACTTC. Protein product: CASRLGQNAYEQYF.

The chain recombines TRBV19 with TRBJ2-1, with D perhaps matching TRBD1 or TRBD2 (5 bases each). Between the trimmed V and J ends, which lost 3 bases and 8 bases, there was a span of 17 bases. Looked up from germline, CDR1 is LNHDA and CDR2 is SQIVND (reference sequence). CDR3 length equals 15 residues. The CDR3 nucleotides read TGTGCCAGTAGTATCCCGGGACGGGGAATGTATGAGCAGTTCTTC. It encodes CASSIPGRGMYEQFF.

This clone came up once. V is TRBV27 and J is TRBJ1-6; 8 bases align to TRBD1. J gave up 7 bases and V 7 bases, and 15 bases lay outside the gene matches. CDR1 is MNHEY and CDR2 is SMNVEV in the germline V gene (reference sequence). The CDR3 is 17 residues long. CDR3 sequence reads: CASKIGSQGAWNSPLHF. CDR3 nucleotide sequence: TGTGCCAGCAAGATAGGGAGTCAGGGGGCATGGAATTCACCCCTCCACTTT.

Here the CDR3 DNA reads TGTGCCAGCAGCCAGGGGACTAGCGGGGCCAATGAGCAGTTCTTC. Translated, it gives CASSQGTSGANEQFF. The gene calls are TRBV5-6 and TRBJ2-1, with 13 positions matching TRBD2. The CDR3 consists of 15 residues. Trimming at V came to 4 bases and at J to 6 bases, leaving 4 bases not matched to a gene. From germline, CDR1 is SGHDT and CDR2 YYEEEE.

This clone was detected only once. The J gene is TRBJ1-1, the V gene TRBV2, with a possible D match to TRBD1 (5 bases). Germline loops: CDR1 SNHLY, CDR2 FYNNEI. V dropped 4 bases and J dropped 1 base, with 7 bases sitting between them. This CDR3 region has 13 residues. The CDR3 here is CASSGQPNTEAFF. CDR3 nucleotide sequence: TGTGCCAGCAGTGGACAGCCGAACACTGAAGCTTTCTTT.

The V gene is TRBV19, the J gene TRBJ2-1, with TRBD2 matching 7 bases. The CDR3 runs 16 residues. V gave up 3 bases and J gave up 3 bases; unmatched junction bases: 8. CDR1 is LNHDA and CDR2 is SQIVND in the germline V gene (reference sequence). The CDR3 protein is CASSMLAGVSYNEQFF. As DNA, the CDR3 is TGTGCCAGTAGTATGCTGGCGGGAGTAAGCTACAATGAGCAGTTCTTC.

This sequence joins TRBV6-5 and TRBJ2-1; the match to TRBD1 covers 8 bases. Per germline, CDR1 MNHEY and CDR2 SVGAGI. The CDR3 contains 14 residues. V lost 6 bases and J lost 9; bases outside the gene matches: 10. For the CDR3, the DNA is TGTGCCAGCAGGGTCAGGGGGCCGATGGGTGAGCAGTTCTTC. Amino acid sequence: CASRVRGPMGEQFF.

V is TRBV9 and J is TRBJ1-2; a possible D gene is TRBD1 (6 bases). The CDR3 is made up of 12 amino acids. V was cut by 8 bases and J by 4 bases, with 12 bases left in between. Germline CDR1 SGDLS, CDR2 YYNGEE. CDR3 bases: TGTGCCAGTTACAGGGTTCTCTATGGCTACACCTTC. It codes for CASYRVLYGYTF.

The chain employs TRBV6-1 and TRBJ1-2; D is unresolved. Trimming cost V 2 bases and J 6 bases, with 13 bases left between them. CDR1 is MNHNS and CDR2 is SASEGT in the germline V gene. CDR3 size: 14 residues. The CDR3 DNA sequence: TGTGCCAGCAGTGAATTTGGCCACGGGGATGGCTACACCTTC. Encoded protein: CASSEFGHGDGYTF.

The chain is built from TRBV18 and TRBJ2-3; 10 nucleotides align to TRBD2. Germline V CDR1 and CDR2: KGHSH, LQKENI. The V segment lost 3 bases and the J segment 0 bases; nucleotides outside the gene matches: 6. This CDR3 comprises 17 residues. This chain's CDR3 is CASSPLVTSGSTDTQYF. DNA for the CDR3: TGTGCCAGCTCACCTCTAGTGACTAGCGGGAGCACAGATACGCAGTATTTT.

In its sample, this clone was seen once. The J gene is TRBJ1-3, the V gene TRBV30; D unresolved. Per the germline V gene, CDR1 is GTSNPN and CDR2 is SVGIG (reference sequence). The CDR3 runs 17 residues. The ends were cut back, 3 bases at V and 0 bases at J, with 18 bases in the middle. This CDR3 reads CAWSRGRVLGSGNTIYF. CDR3 coding DNA: TGTGCCTGGAGCCGCGGGCGGGTTCTAGGCTCTGGAAACACCATATATTTT.

The rearrangement links TRBV25-1 to TRBJ1-1, with D possibly matching TRBD1 (5 bases). CDR1 and CDR2 (germline): MGHDK, SYGVNS. There are 15 residues in the CDR3. V was trimmed by 5 bases and J by 4 bases, leaving 17 bases between them. The CDR3 here is CASSLEPGLGTEAFF. The DNA for the CDR3 is TGTGCCAGCAGTCTAGAACCGGGACTCGGCACTGAAGCTTTCTTT. The full variable domain, with the rest looked up from reference TRBV25-1 and TRBJ1-1, is EADIYQTPRYLVIGTGKKITLECSQTMGHDKMYWYQQDPGMELHLIHYSYGVNSTEKGDLSSESTVSRIRTEHFPLTLESARPSHTSQYLCASSLEPGLGTEAFFGQGTRLTVV.

V is TRBV5-1 and J is TRBJ1-4, with 10 bases identical to TRBD1. CDR1 is SGHRS and CDR2 is YFSETQ in the germline V gene. The CDR3 is 15 amino acids. The V and J ends lost 3 bases and 6 bases, in that order; junction bases with no gene match: 5. The CDR3: CASSSSGTGDEKLFF. In DNA, the CDR3 is TGCGCCAGCAGCTCCTCCGGGACAGGGGATGAAAAACTGTTTTTT.

The J gene is TRBJ2-7, the V gene TRBV6-5; D unclear. V was clipped by 8 bases and J by 3 bases, with 11 bases between them. This CDR3 has 12 amino acids. Germline loops: CDR1 MNHEY, CDR2 SVGAGI. The CDR3 protein is CASGERNYEQYF. CDR3 coding DNA: TGTGCCAGCGGGGAACGGAACTACGAGCAGTACTTC.

Here the CDR3 reads CASSSGLTNNEQFF. DNA for the CDR3: TGTGCCAGCAGTTCGGGACTCACCAACAATGAGCAGTTCTTC. This chain links TRBV28 with TRBJ2-1; possible D gene TRBD2, 6 bases. CDR1 is MDHEN and CDR2 is SYDVKM in the germline V gene. CDR3 length equals 14 residues. V was pared by 4 bases and J by 5 bases, with 12 bases between. Full variable domain (outside the CDR3, taken from reference TRBV28 and TRBJ2-1): DVKVTQSSRYLVKRTGEKVFLECVQDMDHENMFWYRQDPGLGLRLIYFSYDVKMKEKGDIPEGYSVSREKKERFSLILESASTNQTSMYLCASSSGLTNNEQFFGPGTRLTVL.

The chain links TRBV24-1 to TRBJ2-7; 8 bases fit TRBD2. V trimming: 7 bases; J trimming: 7 bases; junction bases outside the gene matches: 8. The CDR3 sequence is 13 residues long. Germline CDR1 is KGHDR and CDR2 is SFDVKD. CDR3 in DNA: TGTGCCACCAGCGGGGGGGGTTCGAGGGAGCAGTACTTC. This gives the protein CATSGGGSREQYF.

The chain recombines TRBV6-2 or TRBV6-3 with TRBJ2-7; the match to TRBD2 covers 10 bases. In germline, CDR1 is MNHEY, CDR2 SVGEGT. V gave up 5 bases and J gave up 5 bases; unmatched junction bases: 12. The CDR3 runs 16 residues. CDR3 residues: CASSDLSGRSRHEQYF. CDR3 in DNA: TGTGCCAGCAGTGACCTTAGCGGGAGGTCCCGGCACGAGCAGTACTTC.

The chain is built from TRBV14 and TRBJ1-2; 9 bases are shared with TRBD1. Per the germline V gene, CDR1 is SGHDN and CDR2 is FVKESK. Trimming took 4 bases from V and 8 from J; bases not matched to a gene: 8. There are 14 residues in the CDR3. The CDR3 DNA is TGTGCCAGCAGCCGACCGGGACAGGGAAGCGGCTACACCTTC. Its translation is CASSRPGQGSGYTF.

The chain recombines TRBV4-1 with TRBJ2-3; 8 bases map to TRBD1. CDR1 and CDR2 from the germline V gene are MGHRA and YSYEKL. After removal of 3 bases from V and 6 bases from J, the junction contained 5 bases not matched to a gene. This CDR3 contains 14 residues. CDR3 loop: CASSQDRVGDTQYF. The CDR3 region has the DNA TGCGCCAGCAGCCAGGACAGGGTCGGGGATACGCAGTATTTT.

J is TRBJ2-5 and V is TRBV6-5, with D uncertain. Germline V gene sequence: CDR1 MNHEY, CDR2 SVGAGI. Trimming left V 10 bases short and J 5 bases short, with 11 bases between. CDR3 size: 11 residues. CDR3 loop: CATVARETQYF. The CDR3 nucleotides are TGTGCCACCGTCGCTAGGGAGACCCAGTACTTC.

The genes are TRBV12-3 or TRBV12-4 and TRBJ2-5; D ambiguous. The CDR3 runs to 12 residues. Between the trimmed V and J ends, which lost 1 base and 3 bases, there was a span of 3 bases. Here the CDR3 reads CASSLGEETQYF. In DNA, the CDR3 is TGTGCCAGCAGTTTAGGGGAAGAGACCCAGTACTTC.

As for this clone: It is unclear where the CDR3 begins or ends on the DNA, so no DNA is shown, and the CDR3 is as TCRdb lists it. The chain's CDR3 is CASSSSTGRRTEAFF. The chain has TRBV27 and TRBJ1-1; the table's D call, TRBD1, has no DNA check behind it. From its first to its last residue, the CDR3 has 15 amino acids. Germline loops: CDR1 MNHEY, CDR2 SMNVEV (reference sequence).